The 18 T cell receptor beta chains below come from one sample, sequenced in a study of blood T cell repertoires in COVID-19. The repertoire was sequenced with immunoSEQ multiplex PCR; TCRdb's copy has only in-frame clones and lacks some. The data show roughly 80,000 clones, roughly 80% seen once. The sequencing sample was made of peripheral blood. Receptor source: a human donor in a cohort sampled during active COVID-19.

This rearrangement joins TRBV5-1 to TRBJ2-1; tentatively, D is TRBD2 (7 bases). Looked up from germline, CDR1 is SGHRS and CDR2 is YFSETQ. The germline V and J ends were trimmed by 6 bases and 6 bases, with 13 bases remaining between them. CDR3 length equals 13 residues. CDR3 protein: CASMVAGANEQFF. For the CDR3, the DNA is TGCGCCAGCATGGTGGCGGGGGCCAATGAGCAGTTCTTC.

The chain uses TRBV28 and TRBJ2-4; 7 bases fit TRBD1. The V segment lost 5 bases and the J segment 3 bases; nucleotides outside the gene matches: 10. The CDR3 covers 16 residues. Germline V gives CDR1 MDHEN, CDR2 SYDVKM. The CDR3 sequence is CASSPRPGQSKNIQYF. The DNA of the CDR3 is TGTGCCAGCAGTCCTCGGCCGGGACAGAGCAAAAACATTCAGTACTTC.

The chain links TRBV30 to TRBJ2-2; TRBD1 agrees at 8 bases. Germline V gives CDR1 GTSNPN, CDR2 SVGIG (reference sequence). CDR3 length: 17 amino acids. The CDR3 here is CASKQTGVTANTGELFF. The CDR3 DNA is TGTGCTTCCAAACAGACAGGGGTTACGGCGAACACCGGGGAGCTGTTTTTT.

The V call is TRBV4-2, the J call TRBJ2-7; D is possibly TRBD2 (6 bases). CDR1 is LGHNA and CDR2 is YNFKEQ in the germline V gene. The CDR3 length is 13 residues. Trimming removed 6 bases from V and 0 bases from J, with 9 bases in between. CDR3: CASSRDFSYEQYF. CDR3 nucleotide sequence: TGTGCCAGCAGTCGGGACTTCTCCTACGAGCAGTACTTC.

This chain connects TRBV12-3 or TRBV12-4 to TRBJ1-2; maybe TRBD1 (6 bases). Trimming took off 3 bases at V and 6 bases at J, with 11 bases between the two ends. CDR3 length: 13 residues. CDR3 DNA sequence: TGTGCCAGCAGTTTTACAGGGTTTGATGGCTACACCTTC. Translated, it gives CASSFTGFDGYTF.

This chain's CDR3 is CAISDGYEQYF. The CDR3 DNA reads TGTGCCATCAGTGACGGCTACGAGCAGTACTTC. The chain carries TRBV10-3 and TRBJ2-7, with D unclear. With 3 bases removed from V and 3 bases from J, the gap between germline ends came to 3 bases. CDR1 and CDR2 from the germline V gene are ENHRY and SYGVKD. The CDR3 length is 11 residues.

The chain uses TRBV19 and TRBJ1-1; 9 positions agree with TRBD1. V lost 4 bases, J lost 8 bases, and 14 bases stayed unmatched. Germline values: CDR1 LNHDA, CDR2 SQIVND (reference sequence). The CDR3 spans 16 residues. The CDR3 nucleotides read TGTGCCAGTAGTAGAGGTACAGGGGGCGTCTTGGAGGAAGCTTTCTTT. It specifies CASSRGTGGVLEEAFF.

This clone has a single count. This sequence joins TRBV3-1 (or the pseudogene TRBV3-2) and TRBJ1-6; TRBD1 matches at 8 bases. The CDR3 has 15 residues. CDR1 is LGHDT, CDR2 YNNKEL, per germline (reference sequence). With 1 base clipped from V and 6 bases from J, the junction kept 2 bases outside the gene matches. The CDR3 protein is CASSQGRGPNSPLHF. In nucleotides, the CDR3 is TGTGCCAGCAGCCAAGGCAGGGGGCCTAATTCACCCCTCCACTTT.

V is TRBV28 and J is TRBJ1-1, with 8 bases aligning to TRBD1. J lost 1 base, V lost 3 bases, and 10 bases had no gene match. Per the germline V gene, CDR1 is MDHEN and CDR2 is SYDVKM. This CDR3 contains 17 residues. CDR3 sequence: CASSFPSGGGRNTEAFF. The CDR3 DNA reads TGTGCCAGCAGTTTTCCCTCAGGGGGCGGGCGGAACACTGAAGCTTTCTTT. Full variable domain (outside the CDR3, taken from reference TRBV28 and TRBJ1-1): DVKVTQSSRYLVKRTGEKVFLECVQDMDHENMFWYRQDPGLGLRLIYFSYDVKMKEKGDIPEGYSVSREKKERFSLILESASTNQTSMYLCASSFPSGGGRNTEAFFGQGTRLTVV.

The rearrangement links TRBV2 to TRBJ1-1; 7 bases are shared with TRBD1. This CDR3 has 13 residues. Germline V gives CDR1 SNHLY, CDR2 FYNNEI. V shed 7 bases, J shed 5 bases, and the junction held 7 bases outside the gene matches. DNA of the CDR3: TGTGCCAGCACCAGACAGGGTAGGACTGAAGCTTTCTTT. The encoded protein is CASTRQGRTEAFF. Combining the CDR3 with reference TRBV2 and TRBJ1-1 gives the whole variable domain EPEVTQTPSHQVTQMGQEVILRCVPISNHLYFYWYRQILGQKVEFLVSFYNNEISEKSEIFDDQFSVERPDGSNFTLKIRSTKLEDSAMYFCASTRQGRTEAFFGQGTRLTVV.

The chain links TRBV10-3 to TRBJ2-2, with 11 positions matching TRBD2. V trimming: 4 bases; J trimming: 7 bases; junction bases outside the gene matches: 5. Germline CDR1 is ENHRY and CDR2 is SYGVKD. This CDR3 has 15 residues. The CDR3 nucleotides read TGTGCCATCAGTGTCGGGCTAGCGGGGGGCGGGGAGCTGTTTTTT. It codes for CAISVGLAGGGELFF.

This clone was counted only a few times. This sequence joins TRBV9 and TRBJ2-1; tentative D call: TRBD2 (7 bases). Germline values: CDR1 SGDLS, CDR2 YYNGEE. V lost 1 base and J 9 bases, leaving 20 bases between the germline ends. The CDR3 length is 16 residues. The CDR3 DNA follows: TGTGCCAGCAGCGTACGGGGCGGGGGCGCCTTGGGTGAGCAGTTCTTC. It encodes CASSVRGGGALGEQFF.

This clone was seen more than once but under ten times. This chain joins TRBV27 and TRBJ1-5; D call uncertain. Germline assignment: CDR1 MNHEY and CDR2 SMNVEV (reference sequence). This CDR3 has 13 amino acids. Trimming pared 3 bases from V and 2 bases from J, leaving 5 bases between. The CDR3: CASSFIGNQPQHF. CDR3 sequence (DNA): TGTGCCAGCAGTTTTATCGGCAATCAGCCCCAGCATTTT.

The rearrangement joins TRBV7-2 to TRBJ2-7, with 7 bases lining up with TRBD1. The CDR3 is 15 residues long. The J segment lost 1 base and the V segment lost 1 base, leaving 4 bases of the junction unmatched. CDR1 is SGHTA, CDR2 FQGNSA, per germline. CDR3 amino acids: CASSLVQGTSYEQYF. The CDR3 coding sequence is TGTGCCAGCAGCTTAGTACAGGGGACATCCTACGAGCAGTACTTC. Full variable domain (missing parts from reference TRBV7-2 and TRBJ2-7): GAGVSQSPSNKVTEKGKDVELRCDPISGHTALYWYRQSLGQGLEFLIYFQGNSAPDKSGLPSDRFSAERTGGSVSTLTIQRTQQEDSAVYLCASSLVQGTSYEQYFGPGTRLTVT.

The chain uses TRBV9 and TRBJ1-6, with 9 bases that match TRBD1. CDR1 SGDLS and CDR2 YYNGEE come from the germline V gene. V lost 3 bases, J lost 10 bases, and 11 bases stayed unmatched. The CDR3 consists of 16 residues. Here the CDR3 DNA reads TGTGCCAGCAGCGCCCTTCCGGGACAGGGAAGCTCACCCCTCCACTTT. Protein sequence: CASSALPGQGSSPLHF.

The CDR3: CASSIKRGVFSGANVLTF. CDR3 coding DNA: TGTGCCAGCAGCATTAAGCGGGGGGTTTTCTCTGGGGCCAACGTCCTGACTTTC. The rearrangement links TRBV7-9 to TRBJ2-6; 9 bases line up with TRBD2. The V gene's germline CDR1 is SEHNR and CDR2 FQNEAQ (reference sequence). The CDR3 has 18 residues. V lost 5 bases, J lost 0 bases, and 8 bases stayed unmatched.

The table lists this clone with a count of one. The chain links TRBV6-1 to TRBJ1-2, with D possibly TRBD1 on 5 matching bases. In germline, CDR1 is MNHNS, CDR2 SASEGT. The ends were cut back, 3 bases at V and 0 bases at J, with 8 bases in the middle. The CDR3 totals 14 residues. This CDR3 is CASSDPGTNYGYTF. The CDR3 nucleotides are TGTGCCAGCAGTGATCCAGGGACTAACTATGGCTACACCTTC.

This chain uses TRBV10-3 with TRBJ1-1; D call uncertain. This CDR3 has 13 amino acids. The V and J ends lost 6 bases and 3 bases respectively, with 11 bases between them. Germline V gives CDR1 ENHRY, CDR2 SYGVKD. The CDR3 sequence is CAIRPVGDTEAFF. The CDR3 region has the DNA TGTGCCATCAGGCCGGTCGGGGACACTGAAGCTTTCTTT.